The 14 T cell receptor beta chains presented below share a single source sample, sequenced in a study of blood T cells in healthy people across ages. The second PCR ran roughly 6 to 11 cycles with a sample-barcoded 5' primer and J-beta primers. One entry per CDR3 protein results from TCRdb running MiXCR on the 5' RACE reads. The sample consists of some 790,000 distinct CDR3 sequences, around 28% of them appearing once. The sequencing input was blood. The receptors were sampled from a woman aged 80 or older in good health.

Ten or more counts support this clonotype. The CDR3 DNA sequence: TGCAGTGCCGAAAGGCCTTTAGTCTATGGCTACACCTTC. Encoded protein: CSAERPLVYGYTF. The chain uses TRBV20-1 and TRBJ1-2; the D is unclear. Germline V gene lookup returns CDR1 DFQATT and CDR2 SNEGSKA (reference sequence). V lost 6 bases and J 4 bases, leaving 15 bases between the germline ends. This CDR3 is built from 13 residues.

This clonotype has a count of ten or more. This chain links TRBV5-6 with TRBJ2-1, with D perhaps being TRBD1 or TRBD2 (5 bases each). V was trimmed by 4 bases and J by 0 bases, leaving 11 bases between them. Germline CDR1 and CDR2: SGHDT and YYEEEE. The CDR3 has 15 amino acids. The CDR3 protein is CASSRDGRSYNEQFF. Written as DNA, the CDR3 is TGTGCCAGCAGCCGGGACGGACGCTCCTACAATGAGCAGTTCTTC.

This clonotype appeared a few times. The chain uses TRBV18 and TRBJ2-5; D is perhaps TRBD2 (5 bases). CDR1 and CDR2 from the germline V gene are KGHSH and LQKENI. V lost 3 bases to trimming and J lost 4 bases, with 15 bases between them. This CDR3 is built from 15 residues. CDR3 amino acids: CASSPDIGGGETQYF. Written as DNA, the CDR3 is TGTGCCAGCTCACCGGATATAGGAGGTGGAGAGACCCAGTACTTC.

V is TRBV10-3 and J is TRBJ2-1; 9 nucleotides agree with TRBD1. The CDR3 extends over 14 amino acids. Per germline, CDR1 ENHRY and CDR2 SYGVKD. Germline trimming cut 10 bases from V and 5 bases from J; bases unmatched to any gene: 9. In DNA form, the CDR3 reads TGTGCCACCCGGACAGGGGCAATAGACAATGAGCAGTTCTTC. It encodes CATRTGAIDNEQFF.

The rearrangement links TRBV15 to TRBJ2-5; D not certain. The CDR3 sequence is 12 residues long. Per the germline V gene, CDR1 is LNHNV and CDR2 is YYDKDF (reference sequence). Trimming left V 5 bases short and J 3 bases short, with 7 bases between. The CDR3 nucleotides read TGTGCCACCAGCTCTATGGAAGAGACCCAGTACTTC. Translation: CATSSMEETQYF.

V and J are TRBV29-1 and TRBJ1-2; D unclear. Germline V CDR1 and CDR2: SQVTM, ANQGSEA. This CDR3 has 12 residues. V was trimmed by 7 bases and J by 8 bases, leaving 17 bases between them. The CDR3 DNA is TGCAGCGCTAGGAAGGACGCTAGAGGCTACACCTTC. Residues: CSARKDARGYTF. The variable domain in full, with the rest retrieved from reference TRBV29-1 and TRBJ1-2, is SAVISQKPSRDICQRGTSLTIQCQVDSQVTMMFWYRQQPGQSLTLIATANQGSEATYESGFVIDKFPISRPNLTFSTLTVSNMSPEDSSIYLCSARKDARGYTFGSGTRLTVV.

The J gene is TRBJ1-1, the V gene TRBV7-9, with D possibly being TRBD1 (6 bases). Trimming took off 1 base at V and 4 bases at J, with 13 bases between the two ends. Per the germline V gene, CDR1 is SEHNR and CDR2 is FQNEAQ (reference sequence). This CDR3 region has 15 residues. CDR3 nucleotide sequence: TGTGCCAGCAGCTTAGGTGGGACACCTAGCACTGAAGCTTTCTTT. Protein: CASSLGGTPSTEAFF. Together with reference TRBV7-9 and TRBJ1-1, the CDR3 gives the full variable domain: DTGVSQNPRHKITKRGQNVTFRCDPISEHNRLYWYRQTLGQGPEFLTYFQNEAQLEKSRLLSDRFSAERPKGSFSTLEIQRTEQGDSAMYLCASSLGGTPSTEAFFGQGTRLTVV.

The V and J genes are TRBV6-2 or TRBV6-3 and TRBJ1-5; possible D gene TRBD1, 6 bases. Germline V CDR1 and CDR2: MNHEY, SVGEGT. Between the trimmed V and J ends, which lost 5 bases and 0 bases, there was a span of 14 bases. The CDR3 loop spans 16 amino acids. CDR3 nucleotides: TGTGCCAGCAGTGACGACAGGAGATATAGCAATCAGCCCCAGCATTTT. Translating it yields CASSDDRRYSNQPQHF.

As for this clonotype: At one boundary the junction diverges from the germline segment, which might be a read error. This chain joins TRBV15 and TRBJ2-5; either TRBD1 or TRBD2 may fit D (7 bases each). CDR1 LNHNV and CDR2 YYDKDF come from the germline V gene (reference sequence). The CDR3 is 15 amino acids. DNA for the CDR3: TGTGGCACCAGCAGAGGGGAGGGGGCGGGGAATGAGCAGTACTTC. It yields the protein CGTSRGEGAGNEQYF.

Of note for this clonotype: This may be a read error: a much more frequent sequence differs by one nucleotide. This rearrangement joins TRBV4-3 to TRBJ2-1; TRBD2 agrees at 7 bases. The closer fit of TRBJ2-7 to the DNA end suggests the J call may be wrong. In germline, CDR1 is LGHNA, CDR2 YSLEER. This CDR3 has 15 amino acids. The CDR3 sequence: CASSQEWGGYNEQYF. Here the CDR3 DNA reads TGCGCCAGCAGCCAAGAGTGGGGGGGTTACAATGAGCAGTACTTC.

Remarks on this clonotype: An end of the junction does not agree with germline; a read error may underlie this. This rearrangement joins TRBV7-2 to TRBJ1-2; D gene ambiguous. Germline values: CDR1 SGHTA, CDR2 FQGNSA. CDR3 length equals 15 residues. The CDR3 region is CAGSSRVGVDYGYTF. The CDR3 DNA follows: TGTGCCGGCAGCTCCCGGGTGGGCGTTGACTACGGCTACACCTTC.

There are a few counts of this clonotype. The chain combines TRBV6-5 with TRBJ1-3, with D perhaps TRBD1 (6 bases). V lost 2 bases and J 0 bases, leaving 17 bases between the germline ends. CDR3 length equals 18 residues. CDR1 is MNHEY, CDR2 SVGAGI, per germline. Written as DNA, the CDR3 is TGTGCCAGCAGTTACAGGGTCCCAGGGGACCTCTCTGGAAACACCATATATTTT. This codes for CASSYRVPGDLSGNTIYF.

The rearrangement links TRBV12-3 or TRBV12-4 to TRBJ2-7; 12 nucleotides align to TRBD2. This CDR3 region has 15 residues. The junction had 7 bases not matched to a gene; V was cut back by 3 bases and J by 7 bases. CDR3 DNA: TGTGCCAGCAGTTTTACTAGCGGGGGGAGGAATGAGCAGTACTTC. Its translation is CASSFTSGGRNEQYF.

On this clonotype itself: A read error may explain this, as a much larger clone is one base away. J is TRBJ2-1 and V is TRBV10-3, with TRBD2 matching 9 bases. The J call may be mistaken, given a closer DNA end match to TRBJ2-7. This CDR3 spans 17 amino acids. Germline lookup yields CDR1 ENHRY and CDR2 SYGVKD. In DNA form, the CDR3 reads TGTGCCATCAGAGGTAGCGGGGGAGAGAGCTCCTACAATGAGCAGTACTTC. Its protein product is CAIRGSGGESSYNEQYF.